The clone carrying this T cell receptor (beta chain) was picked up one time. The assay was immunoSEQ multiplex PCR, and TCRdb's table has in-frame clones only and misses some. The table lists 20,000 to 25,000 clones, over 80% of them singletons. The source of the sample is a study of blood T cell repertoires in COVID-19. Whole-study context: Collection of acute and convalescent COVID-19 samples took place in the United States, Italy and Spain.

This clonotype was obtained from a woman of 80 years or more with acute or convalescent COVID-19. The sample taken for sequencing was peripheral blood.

The CDR3 loop is CASSQGPIGSESGYTF. CDR3 DNA: TGTGCCAGCAGCCAAGGTCCCATAGGGAGCGAAAGTGGCTACACCTTC. The genes are TRBV14 and TRBJ1-2; no clear D. V dropped 1 base and J dropped 7 bases, with 19 bases sitting between them. CDR1 and CDR2 (germline): SGHDN, FVKESK. CDR3 length: 16 residues.